The sequence of this T cell receptor (beta chain) was determined in a study of OX40 agonist ivuxolimab in advanced cancers. In germline, CDR1 is SGHNT, CDR2 YENEEA. V lost 3 bases and J lost 0; bases outside the gene matches: 5. The CDR3 loop spans 17 amino acids. This clone has only one observation. The target antigen is unknown. Regarding the study as a whole: In the 0.1 to 3.0 mg/kg range, CD4+ and CD8+ blood T cells had expanded clonally by week 6. Nonresponders, in some cases, also had low normalized T-cell clonal expansion. Partly responding patients at 0.1-3.0 mg/kg showed some of the smallest clonal expansion.

The method was immunoSEQ multiplex PCR; TCRdb's version includes in-frame clones alone and lacks a portion of them. The sample carries about 58,000 clones, over 65% recorded once. The receptor was derived from an adult with an advanced solid tumor such as melanoma, head and neck, liver or kidney cancer. The chain has TRBV11-3 and TRBJ2-6; 7 positions agree with TRBD1. Material: CD4+ or CD8+ T cells sorted from blood, obtained in a trial of the OX40 agonist ivuxolimab. CDR3 region: CASSLRDSPSGANVLTF. The CDR3, as DNA: TGTGCCAGCAGCTTGAGGGACAGCCCCTCTGGGGCCAACGTCCTGACTTTC.